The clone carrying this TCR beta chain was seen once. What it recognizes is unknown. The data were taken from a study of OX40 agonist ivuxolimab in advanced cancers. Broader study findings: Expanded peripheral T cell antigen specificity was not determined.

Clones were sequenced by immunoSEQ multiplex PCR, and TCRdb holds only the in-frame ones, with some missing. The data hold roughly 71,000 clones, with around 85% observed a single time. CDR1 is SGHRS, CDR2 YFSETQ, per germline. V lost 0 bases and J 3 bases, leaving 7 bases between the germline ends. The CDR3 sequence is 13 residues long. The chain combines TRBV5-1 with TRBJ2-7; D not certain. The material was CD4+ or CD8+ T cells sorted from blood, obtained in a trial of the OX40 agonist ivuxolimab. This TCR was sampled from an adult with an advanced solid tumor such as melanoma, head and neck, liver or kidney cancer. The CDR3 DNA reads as TGCGCCAGCAGCTTGGGGGGATTCTACGAGCAGTACTTC. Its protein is CASSLGGFYEQYF.